This TCR beta chain emerged from a study of blood T cell repertoires in COVID-19. As for the study in general: In each case, the material was cDNA or gDNA derived from T cells, B-cell-depleted T cells, or PBMCs.

The CDR3 length is 15 residues. V dropped 2 bases and J dropped 5 bases, with 11 bases sitting between them. Germline assignment: CDR1 KGHDR and CDR2 SFDVKD. The data were produced by immunoSEQ multiplex PCR, yet TCRdb's version contains in-frame clones alone and is incomplete. The sample yields around 97,000 clones, approximately 90% seen once. The clonotype was recovered from an elderly woman in a cohort sampled during active COVID-19. This rearrangement joins TRBV24-1 to TRBJ2-2; no clear D. Sequenced input: peripheral blood. CDR3: CATSDSRVLTGELFF. The CDR3 DNA reads as TGTGCCACCAGTGATTCACGGGTCTTAACCGGGGAGCTGTTTTTT.